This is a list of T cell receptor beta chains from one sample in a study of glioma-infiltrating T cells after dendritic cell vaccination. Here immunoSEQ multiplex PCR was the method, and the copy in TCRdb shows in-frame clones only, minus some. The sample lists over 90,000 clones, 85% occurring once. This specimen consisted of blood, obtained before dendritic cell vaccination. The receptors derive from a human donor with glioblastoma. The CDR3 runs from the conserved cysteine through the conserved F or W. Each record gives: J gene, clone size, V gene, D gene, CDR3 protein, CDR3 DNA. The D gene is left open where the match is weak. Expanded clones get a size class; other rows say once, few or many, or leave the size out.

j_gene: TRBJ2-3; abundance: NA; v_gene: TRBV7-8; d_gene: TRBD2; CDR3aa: CASSPTSGRTDTQYF; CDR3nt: TGTGCCAGCAGCCCTACCAGCGGGAGGACAGATACGCAGTATTTT
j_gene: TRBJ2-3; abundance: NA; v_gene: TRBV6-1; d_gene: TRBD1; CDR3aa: CASSAREQGRLTDTQYF; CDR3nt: TGTGCCAGCAGTGCCCGAGAACAGGGGAGACTCACAGATACGCAGTATTTT
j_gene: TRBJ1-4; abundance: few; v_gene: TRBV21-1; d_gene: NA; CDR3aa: CASSKGGGQNQFF; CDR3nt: TGTGCCAGCAGCAAAGGGGGGGGGCAGAATCAGTTTTTT
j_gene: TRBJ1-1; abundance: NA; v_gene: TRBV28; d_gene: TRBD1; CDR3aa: CASSLTGESEAFF; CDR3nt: TGTGCCAGCAGTCTGACAGGGGAAAGTGAAGCTTTCTTT
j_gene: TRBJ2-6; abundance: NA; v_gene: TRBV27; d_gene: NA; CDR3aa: CASSSGGGTGANVLTF; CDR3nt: TGTGCCAGCAGCTCAGGAGGGGGCACAGGGGCCAACGTCCTGACTTTC
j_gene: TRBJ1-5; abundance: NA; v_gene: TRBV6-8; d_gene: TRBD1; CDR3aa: CASSCDRGGQPQHF; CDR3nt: TGTGCCAGCAGCTGTGACAGGGGTGGTCAGCCCCAGCATTTT
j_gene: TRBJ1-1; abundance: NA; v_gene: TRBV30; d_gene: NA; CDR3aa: CAWARVGGTEAFF; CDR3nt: TGTGCCTGGGCTCGAGTGGGGGGCACTGAAGCTTTCTTT
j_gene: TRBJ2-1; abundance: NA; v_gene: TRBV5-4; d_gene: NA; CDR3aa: CASSSQNNEQFF; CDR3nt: TGTGCCAGCAGCTCCCAAAACAATGAGCAGTTCTTC
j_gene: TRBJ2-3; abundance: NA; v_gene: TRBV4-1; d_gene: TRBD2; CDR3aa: CASSQRLAGRGDTQYF; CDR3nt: TGCGCCAGCAGCCAACGGCTAGCGGGACGAGGCGATACGCAGTATTTT
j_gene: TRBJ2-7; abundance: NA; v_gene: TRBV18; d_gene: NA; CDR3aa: CASSPWAGSGYEQYF; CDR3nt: TGTGCCAGCTCACCATGGGCAGGGTCGGGCTACGAGCAGTACTTC
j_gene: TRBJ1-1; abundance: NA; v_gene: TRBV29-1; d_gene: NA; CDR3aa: CSARDTGYTEAFF; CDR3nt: TGCAGCGCGAGGGACACCGGCTACACTGAAGCTTTCTTT
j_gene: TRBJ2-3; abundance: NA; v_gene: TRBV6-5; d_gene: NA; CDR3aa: CASTDRLYEYF; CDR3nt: TGTGCCAGCACCGACAGGTTATACGAGTATTTT
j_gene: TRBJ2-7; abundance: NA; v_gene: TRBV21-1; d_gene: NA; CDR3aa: CASSQGKRYEQYF; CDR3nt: TGTGCCAGCAGTCAGGGGAAAAGGTACGAGCAGTACTTC
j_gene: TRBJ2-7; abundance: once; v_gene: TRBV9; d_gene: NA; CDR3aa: CASSVEGGHEQYF; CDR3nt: TGTGCCAGCAGCGTAGAAGGCGGCCACGAGCAGTACTTC
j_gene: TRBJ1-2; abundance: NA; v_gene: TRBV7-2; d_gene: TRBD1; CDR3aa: CASSQNRGPYGYTF; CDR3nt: TGTGCCAGCAGCCAAAACAGGGGGCCCTATGGCTACACCTTC
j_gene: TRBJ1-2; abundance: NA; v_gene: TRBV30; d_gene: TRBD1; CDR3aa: CAWSVLDRGNGYTF; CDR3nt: TGTGCCTGGAGTGTACTGGACAGGGGGAATGGCTACACCTTC
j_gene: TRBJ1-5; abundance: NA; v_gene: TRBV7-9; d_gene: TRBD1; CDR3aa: CASSGTDSNQPQHF; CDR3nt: TGTGCCAGCTCGGGGACAGATAGCAATCAGCCCCAGCATTTT
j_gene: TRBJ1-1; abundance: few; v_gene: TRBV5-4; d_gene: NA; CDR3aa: CASSFDRLNTEAFF; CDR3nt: TGTGCCAGCAGTTTCGACAGATTAAACACTGAAGCTTTCTTT
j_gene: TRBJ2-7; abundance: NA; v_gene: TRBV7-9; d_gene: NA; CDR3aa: CASSFRDRYEQYF; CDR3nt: TGTGCCAGCAGCTTTAGAGACAGATACGAGCAGTACTTC
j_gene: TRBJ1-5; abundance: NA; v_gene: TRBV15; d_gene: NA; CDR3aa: CATSRDRFGVLGQPQHF; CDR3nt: TGTGCCACCAGCAGAGATCGGTTCGGGGTGTTGGGCCAGCCCCAGCATTTT